This T cell receptor (beta chain) comes out of a study of OX40 agonist ivuxolimab in advanced cancers. The CDR3 has 16 residues. Trimming removed 4 bases at V and 6 bases at J, with 21 bases between. CDR1 SGHDN and CDR2 FVKESK come from the germline V gene. TCRdb keeps only in-frame clones here, not all; method: immunoSEQ multiplex PCR. Among about 26,000 clones listed, approximately 90% were seen once. The chain employs TRBV14 and TRBJ1-1, with a tentative D call TRBD1 (5 bases). The sequencing here drew on CD4+ or CD8+ T cells sorted from blood, taken in a trial of the OX40 agonist ivuxolimab. The sequence came from an adult with an advanced solid tumor such as melanoma, head and neck, liver or kidney cancer. In DNA form, the CDR3 reads TGTGCCAGCAGCCGAGGGCGGCAGGGTATATGGCCTGAAGCTTTCTTT. Amino acids: CASSRGRQGIWPEAFF.